Below, 2 T cell receptor beta chains from the same sample are listed, as sequenced in a study of T-cell reconstitution after alpha-beta-depleted transplantation in children. The TCRbeta library incorporated unique molecular identifiers. From the PCR reads, TCRdb called clonotypes with MiXCR, one entry per CDR3 protein. The repertoire holds around 240,000 distinct CDR3 sequences, with 9.7% as singletons. Source: PBMCs from the stem cell graft donor, taken from the stem cell graft. These receptors were taken from a human donor who donated a stem cell graft to a child with SCID.

The table lists this clonotype with many counts. The V call is TRBV3-1, the J call TRBJ2-1; D is unresolved. CDR3 size: 12 residues. The V end lost 2 bases, the J end lost 5 bases, and 4 bases lay between the germline ends. CDR1 LGHDT and CDR2 YNNKEL come from the germline V gene (reference sequence). The CDR3 nucleotides are TGTGCCAGCAGCCAAATAAACAATGAGCAGTTCTTC. It is translated as CASSQINNEQFF.

This clonotype appeared many times. The rearrangement uses TRBV2 and TRBJ2-2, with 7 bases matching TRBD1. In germline, CDR1 is SNHLY, CDR2 FYNNEI. With 6 bases clipped from V and 7 bases from J, the junction kept 5 bases outside the gene matches. CDR3 length equals 13 residues. The CDR3 here is CASRTGSDGELFF. CDR3 nucleotides: TGTGCCAGCAGGACAGGGTCGGACGGGGAGCTGTTTTTT.